Listed here is a single T cell receptor beta chain. This entry belongs to a study of blood T cell repertoires in COVID-19. Study as a whole: There were acute and convalescent COVID-19 samples, and they came from the United States, Italy and Spain.

Original processing notes: Using reference gene primer amplification, nucleated cell counts were estimated. The table came from immunoSEQ multiplex PCR; TCRdb's copy has only in-frame clones and leaves some out. D and trimming come from the DNA, and the V and J calls and clone size come from that table. The repertoire holds some 200,000 clones, with about 81% as singletons. The CDR3 is 14 amino acids. V lost 0 bases to trimming and J lost 4 bases; unmatched junction nucleotides: 1. Germline V gene data show CDR1 as SGHDT and CDR2 as YYEEEE. The study counted Cohort 3 donors as recovered given two negative PCRs, clearance, or symptom resolution.

The chain uses TRBV5-6 and TRBJ1-1; 9 bases are a match to TRBD1. Sequenced: PBMCs or T cells enriched from blood (not recorded which). This clonotype was sampled from a man aged 35 to 55 who had recovered from COVID-19. The CDR3 DNA sequence: TGTGCCAGCAGCTTGGGGACAGGGGCCACTGAAGCTTTCTTT. It encodes CASSLGTGATEAFF.